These 18 T cell receptor beta chains were sequenced from one sample in a study of Graves' ophthalmopathy and Graves' hyperthyroidism. RNA transcripts were the template, and TCR beta CDR3 regions were amplified from them. RT-PCR was first run with HTBI primers, then multiplex PCR in a second round. MiXCR, run by TCRdb on the multiplex PCR reads, gives a single entry per CDR3 protein. This sample carries approximately 500,000 distinct CDR3 sequences, around 15% of them seen once, and the ten largest clones take about 9.4%. The sequencing input was blood. Receptors originate from a woman aged 25 to 39 with Graves' ophthalmopathy.

This clonotype was counted between two and nine times. V and J are TRBV28 and TRBJ2-7, with TRBD2 identical over 10 bases. Germline V gene lookup returns CDR1 MDHEN and CDR2 SYDVKM. This CDR3 spans 15 amino acids. V lost 4 bases, J lost 0 bases, and 3 bases stayed unmatched. In nucleotides, the CDR3 is TGTGCCAGCAGTTCCCGGACTAGCGGCTCCTACGAGCAGTACTTC. It codes for CASSSRTSGSYEQYF.

As for this clonotype: This is likely a read error, given that the CDR3 carries no conserved phenylalanine or tryptophan at its end. The genes are TRBV20-1 and TRBJ1-2; a possible D gene is TRBD1 (5 bases). Trimming left V 1 base short and J 5 bases short, with 20 bases between. CDR3 size: 16 residues. Germline CDR1 is DFQATT and CDR2 is SNEGSKA (reference sequence). The CDR3 DNA reads TGCAGTGCTAGAGGGGTGGAAGCGGCGGGGACTTATGGCTACACCTAC. Amino acids: CSARGVEAAGTYGYTY.

This clonotype was counted ten times or more. V usage is TRBV10-3 and J usage is TRBJ1-1, with D tentatively TRBD1 (5 bases). Looked up from germline, CDR1 is ENHRY and CDR2 is SYGVKD. Between the trimmed V and J ends, which lost 6 bases and 3 bases, there was a span of 11 bases. This CDR3 spans 13 amino acids. This CDR3 reads CAISQGPDTEAFF. CDR3 bases: TGTGCCATCAGCCAGGGTCCTGACACTGAAGCTTTCTTT.

This clonotype was seen repeatedly, ten times or more. The rearrangement links TRBV5-1 to TRBJ1-1; D is ambiguous. The CDR3 loop spans 16 amino acids. V was shortened by 3 bases and J by 1 base, with 16 bases between the two germline ends. Germline loops: CDR1 SGHRS, CDR2 YFSETQ. The CDR3 DNA sequence: TGCGCCAGCAGCTGGGCGGGCTCACGAAAGAACACTGAAGCTTTCTTT. Its translation: CASSWAGSRKNTEAFF. The whole variable domain, remainder taken from reference TRBV5-1 and TRBJ1-1, is KAGVTQTPRYLIKTRGQQVTLSCSPISGHRSVSWYQQTPGQGLQFLFEYFSETQRNKGNFPGRFSGRQFSNSRSEMNVSTLELGDSALYLCASSWAGSRKNTEAFFGQGTRLTVV.

This clonotype was picked up many times. The CDR3 is CASSQEGRVAFF. For the CDR3, the DNA is TGTGCCAGCAGCCAAGAAGGGAGGGTAGCTTTCTTT. J is TRBJ1-1 and V is TRBV3-1; D gene uncertain. This CDR3 is 12 amino acids long. Germline CDR1 LGHDT, CDR2 YNNKEL (reference sequence). With 0 bases removed from V and 10 bases from J, the gap between germline ends came to 9 bases.

This clonotype was seen more than once but under ten times. A read error may explain this, as a much larger clone is one base away. The V call is TRBV12-3 or TRBV12-4, the J call TRBJ1-6; tentative D call: TRBD1 (6 bases). This CDR3 contains 14 residues. CDR3 sequence reads: CASSLAGVDSPPHF. DNA of the CDR3: TGTGCCAGCAGTTTGGCAGGGGTAGATTCACCCCCCCACTTT.

The rearrangement uses TRBV20-1 and TRBJ2-2, with TRBD1 identical over 7 bases. After removal of 2 bases from V and 2 bases from J, the junction contained 2 bases not matched to a gene. The length of the CDR3 is 14 residues. Germline CDR1 is DFQATT and CDR2 is SNEGSKA (reference sequence). The CDR3: CSARNRGNTGELFF. Here the CDR3 DNA reads TGCAGTGCTAGAAACAGGGGAAACACCGGGGAGCTGTTTTTT.

This clonotype has a handful of counts. The chain uses TRBV30 and TRBJ2-1; 8 positions match TRBD1. With V trimmed by 2 bases and J by 4 bases, 7 bases remained unmatched. The CDR3 consists of 15 residues. The germline gives CDR1 GTSNPN, CDR2 SVGIG (reference sequence). CDR3 protein: CAWSTRQGNYNEQFF. CDR3 in DNA: TGTGCCTGGAGTACCAGACAGGGGAATTACAATGAGCAGTTCTTC.

Concerning this clonotype itself: This could be a read error, since a much larger clone is one nucleotide away. J is TRBJ2-5 and V is TRBV7-2; 10 nucleotides align to TRBD2. From germline, CDR1 is SGHTA and CDR2 FQGNSA. This CDR3 is 15 amino acids long. The chain's CDR3 is CASSSAGGYQETKYF. CDR3 in DNA: TGTGCCAGCAGCTCAGCGGGGGGGTACCAAGAGACCAAGTACTTC.

This clonotype was recorded at least ten times. DNA for the CDR3: TGCAGCGTCCGGGGGGTTGAGGGCTACACCTTC. It translates to CSVRGVEGYTF. The rearrangement links TRBV29-1 to TRBJ1-2; TRBD1 is a possible D gene (5 bases). V was trimmed by 6 bases and J by 8 bases, leaving 13 bases between them. The V gene's germline CDR1 is SQVTM and CDR2 ANQGSEA. The CDR3 is made up of 11 amino acids. The variable domain in full, completed from reference TRBV29-1 and TRBJ1-2, reads SAVISQKPSRDICQRGTSLTIQCQVDSQVTMMFWYRQQPGQSLTLIATANQGSEATYESGFVIDKFPISRPNLTFSTLTVSNMSPEDSSIYLCSVRGVEGYTFGSGTRLTVV.

This clonotype was detected ten times or more. The chain uses TRBV28 and TRBJ2-7, with 12 bases lining up with TRBD2. The CDR3 spans 16 residues. With V trimmed by 5 bases and J by 6 bases, 11 bases remained unmatched. Germline V gene lookup returns CDR1 MDHEN and CDR2 SYDVKM. CDR3 DNA: TGTGCCAGCAGTACTAGTCGTGGACTAGCGGGAAGCGAGCAGTACTTC. It is translated as CASSTSRGLAGSEQYF.

In this sample, this clonotype turned up many times. The chain links TRBV11-1 to TRBJ2-7; D could derive from TRBD1 or TRBD2 (5 bases each). Germline CDR1 and CDR2: SGHAT and FQDESV (reference sequence). V was cut by 4 bases and J by 3 bases, with 19 bases left in between. The CDR3 has 16 residues. The CDR3 DNA reads TGTGCCAGCAGCTCTTCATTCCGGGACGGCCTCTACGAGCAGTACTTC. Its translation is CASSSSFRDGLYEQYF.

This clonotype showed up many times. This rearrangement joins TRBV11-1 to TRBJ1-6; 10 positions match TRBD1. The V gene's germline CDR1 is SGHAT and CDR2 FQDESV (reference sequence). V was clipped by 2 bases and J by 10 bases; unmatched bases: 5. The CDR3 loop spans 15 amino acids. CDR3: CASSLIDRGRSPLHF. The CDR3 DNA reads as TGTGCCAGCAGCTTAATCGACAGGGGGCGATCACCCCTCCACTTT.

This clonotype was picked up many times. The chain couples TRBV6-1 to TRBJ1-1, with 7 bases that match TRBD1. J lost 6 bases, V lost 7 bases, and 11 bases had no gene match. CDR1 is MNHNS, CDR2 SASEGT, per germline. The CDR3 is made up of 14 amino acids. The CDR3 DNA is TGTGCCAGCACCTCAGGGGGGGGATCGTCTGAAGCTTTCTTT. It is translated as CASTSGGGSSEAFF.

Comments on this clonotype: It is likely a read error, because the conserved phenylalanine at the end of the CDR3 is missing. The rearrangement links TRBV6-1 to TRBJ2-7, with TRBD2 as a possible D gene (5 bases). The CDR3 is 12 residues long. Germline loops: CDR1 MNHNS, CDR2 SASEGT. CDR3 amino acids: CASSEGRDEQYC. CDR3 coding DNA: TGTGCCAGTAGTGAAGGGCGGGACGAGCAGTACTGC.

The chain uses TRBV6-1 and TRBJ1-1, with unresolved D. Germline assignment: CDR1 MNHNS and CDR2 SASEGT. V dropped 7 bases and J dropped 4 bases, with 13 bases sitting between them. The CDR3 totals 13 residues. The CDR3 reads CASTLGRSTEAFF. Written as DNA, the CDR3 is TGTGCCAGCACCTTAGGAAGGAGCACTGAAGCTTTCTTT.

The V gene is TRBV15, the J gene TRBJ2-2, with a possible D match to TRBD2 (6 bases). V lost 5 bases, J lost 2 bases, and 15 bases lay in between. Per the germline V gene, CDR1 is LNHNV and CDR2 is YYDKDF (reference sequence). The CDR3 sequence is 16 residues long. CDR3 sequence (DNA): TGTGCCACCAGCGTACCCTGGGGACTCAACACCGGGGAGCTGTTTTTT. As protein: CATSVPWGLNTGELFF. Combining the CDR3 with reference TRBV15 and TRBJ2-2 gives the whole variable domain DAMVIQNPRYQVTQFGKPVTLSCSQTLNHNVMYWYQQKSSQAPKLLFHYYDKDFNNEADTPDNFQSRRPNTSFCFLDIRSPGLGDTAMYLCATSVPWGLNTGELFFGEGSRLTVL.

This clonotype was counted only a few times. A read error is possible here, since a much larger clone lies one base away. J is TRBJ1-1 and V is TRBV15, with D perhaps matching TRBD1 (5 bases). Germline lookup yields CDR1 LNHNV and CDR2 YYDKDF (reference sequence). V was shortened by 1 base and J by 7 bases, with 13 bases between the two germline ends. This CDR3 is 14 amino acids long. DNA of the CDR3: TGTGCCACCAGCAGAGTCGGGCAGGGAGATGAAGCTTTCTTT. This sequence encodes CATSRVGQGDEAFF.